Each of the 26 T cell receptor beta chains below was sequenced from the same sample in a study of T cell responses to AZD1222 COVID-19 vaccine. The data were produced by immunoSEQ multiplex PCR, yet TCRdb's version contains in-frame clones alone and is incomplete. This sample yields 100,000 or so clones, of which around 87% are seen a single time; under 3% belongs to the top ten. The material sequenced was peripheral blood, taken on day 0 of AZD1222 vaccination. The receptors were gathered from an adult in good health.

CDR3 sequence: CASSQPREAHNEQFF. Here the CDR3 DNA reads TGTGCCAGCAGCCAGCCCCGGGAAGCTCACAATGAGCAGTTCTTC. The J gene is TRBJ2-1, the V gene TRBV14, with D possibly TRBD2 on 5 matching bases. V was shortened by 3 bases and J by 5 bases, with 14 bases between the two germline ends. This CDR3 comprises 15 residues. CDR1 SGHDN and CDR2 FVKESK come from the germline V gene.

The chain is built from TRBV20-1 and TRBJ1-1, with D possibly being TRBD1 (5 bases). Germline V gene data show CDR1 as DFQATT and CDR2 as SNEGSKA (reference sequence). This CDR3 has 11 amino acids. The CDR3 DNA sequence: TGCAGAGGTGGGGGAGACACTGAAGCTTTCTTT. This translates into CRGGGDTEAFF.

This rearrangement joins TRBV15 to TRBJ2-5; 12 bases are shared with TRBD2. Germline-derived CDR1 and CDR2 are LNHNV and YYDKDF (reference sequence). Germline trimming cut 5 bases from V and 4 bases from J; bases unmatched to any gene: 5. The CDR3 is 15 amino acids. CDR3 sequence: CATSQGLAGLETQYF. The CDR3, as DNA: TGTGCCACCAGCCAAGGACTAGCGGGACTAGAGACCCAGTACTTC.

CDR3 loop: CATRLLAGLSTGELFF. The CDR3 DNA reads TGTGCCACCAGGTTACTAGCGGGACTAAGCACCGGGGAGCTGTTTTTT. The chain combines TRBV24-1 with TRBJ2-2; 10 bases line up with TRBD2. The CDR3 sequence is 16 residues long. Germline-derived CDR1 and CDR2 are KGHDR and SFDVKD. V shed 7 bases and J 4 bases; nucleotides not matched to a gene: 8.

The chain links TRBV5-6 to TRBJ2-3; 7 nucleotides align to TRBD2. The CDR3 runs 16 residues. CDR1 SGHDT and CDR2 YYEEEE come from the germline V gene. J lost 3 bases, V lost 4 bases, and 11 bases had no gene match. CDR3 DNA: TGTGCCAGCAGCCCCCCGCGCGGGAGCTCGACAGATACGCAGTATTTT. It encodes CASSPPRGSSTDTQYF.

J is TRBJ2-3 and V is TRBV3-1 (or the pseudogene TRBV3-2); 8 positions agree with TRBD2. From germline, CDR1 is LGHDT and CDR2 YNNKEL (reference sequence). The CDR3 is 15 amino acids. With 5 bases clipped from V and 6 bases from J, the junction kept 10 bases outside the gene matches. The chain's CDR3 is CASSGSTSALDTQYF. In DNA, the CDR3 is TGTGCCAGCAGCGGATCGACTAGCGCCCTCGATACGCAGTATTTT.

This chain uses TRBV18 with TRBJ1-1; TRBD1 matches 10 bases. Trimming at V came to 6 bases and at J to 5 bases, leaving 6 bases not matched to a gene. The CDR3 sequence is 14 residues long. CDR1 KGHSH and CDR2 LQKENI come from the germline V gene. Here the CDR3 DNA reads TGTGCCAGCTCCCCCCGGGACAGGGGTACTGAAGCTTTCTTT. Its protein is CASSPRDRGTEAFF.

This chain connects TRBV13 to TRBJ1-3, with a tentative D call TRBD1 (5 bases). Germline V lookup: CDR1 PRHDT, CDR2 FYEKMQ (reference sequence). The CDR3 covers 14 residues. Trimming took 3 bases from V and 3 from J, leaving 9 bases between them. CDR3: CASSLGGIGNTIYF. Here the CDR3 DNA reads TGTGCCAGCAGCTTGGGGGGAATTGGAAACACCATATATTTT.

The chain joins TRBV28 to TRBJ2-5, with a weak D call TRBD2 (6 bases). The CDR3 is made up of 14 amino acids. Trimming removed 1 base at V and 4 bases at J, with 10 bases between. In germline, CDR1 is MDHEN, CDR2 SYDVKM. The CDR3 is CASSLYRSGETQYF. CDR3 coding DNA: TGTGCCAGCAGTTTATATCGTAGCGGAGAGACCCAGTACTTC.

This clone was detected once. This rearrangement joins TRBV28 to TRBJ1-3; 9 positions agree with TRBD1. V lost 2 bases, J lost 8 bases, and 1 base stayed unmatched. Germline CDR1 reads MDHEN; CDR2 reads SYDVKM. This CDR3 contains 13 residues. This CDR3 is CASSLGTGHTIYF. The CDR3 DNA sequence: TGTGCCAGCAGTTTAGGGACAGGGCACACCATATATTTT.

V is TRBV19 and J is TRBJ1-4; TRBD1 aligns across 7 bases. V shed 5 bases, J shed 0 bases, and the junction held 9 bases outside the gene matches. Germline CDR1 and CDR2: LNHDA and SQIVND (reference sequence). This CDR3 is 17 amino acids long. The CDR3 protein is CASSFRQGAATNEKLFF. CDR3 DNA sequence: TGTGCCAGTAGTTTTCGACAGGGCGCTGCAACTAATGAAAAACTGTTTTTT.

The chain links TRBV15 to TRBJ1-1; possibly TRBD1 for D (5 bases). The length of the CDR3 is 15 residues. V lost 3 bases and J 10 bases, leaving 21 bases between the germline ends. Per the germline V gene, CDR1 is LNHNV and CDR2 is YYDKDF (reference sequence). CDR3 region: CATSSTIGGRDTAFF. CDR3 nucleotide sequence: TGTGCCACCAGCAGTACCATCGGAGGCAGGGATACAGCTTTCTTT.

The chain links TRBV4-2 to TRBJ2-1; TRBD2 matches at 10 bases. Germline CDR1 is LGHNA and CDR2 is YNFKEQ. J was trimmed by 4 bases and V by 6 bases; bases with no gene match: 6. CDR3 size: 15 residues. The CDR3 protein is CASRDGTSDYNEQFF. The CDR3 region has the DNA TGTGCCAGCAGGGACGGGACTAGCGATTACAATGAGCAGTTCTTC.

CDR3 nucleotide sequence: TGTGCCAGCAGCCAATTTATCGGGACTAGCGGGCGCCAAGAGACCCAGTACTTC. Its protein is CASSQFIGTSGRQETQYF. The chain combines TRBV3-1 (or the pseudogene TRBV3-2) with TRBJ2-5; TRBD2 matches 12 bases. The CDR3 has 18 residues. J lost 1 base, V lost 2 bases, and 8 bases had no gene match. Germline assignment: CDR1 LGHDT and CDR2 YNNKEL (reference sequence).

This chain connects TRBV9 to TRBJ2-2; 11 nucleotides align to TRBD2. CDR3 size: 16 residues. Unmatched junction bases numbered 9, after V lost 3 bases and J lost 8 bases. The germline V gene encodes CDR1 SGDLS and CDR2 YYNGEE. CDR3: CASSDVASGRSGELFF. The CDR3 bases are TGTGCCAGCAGCGATGTCGCTAGCGGGAGGTCGGGGGAGCTGTTTTTT.

This clone has a handful of counts. In nucleotides, the CDR3 is TGTGCCAGCTCACCTAGGGACCCTCAGGCATCACCCCTCCACTTT. Protein sequence: CASSPRDPQASPLHF. The chain has TRBV18 and TRBJ1-6; D might be TRBD1 (5 bases). CDR1 is KGHSH, CDR2 LQKENI, per germline. The CDR3 is made up of 15 amino acids. Trimming left V 3 bases short and J 10 bases short, with 16 bases between.

The count of this clone is one. J is TRBJ2-3 and V is TRBV7-9, with D hard to call. Trimming took 8 bases from V and 6 from J, leaving 21 bases between them. CDR3 length: 15 residues. Germline CDR1 SEHNR, CDR2 FQNEAQ (reference sequence). The CDR3 is CASGLGVGFRDTQYF. Here the CDR3 DNA reads TGTGCCAGCGGGCTAGGCGTGGGTTTCAGGGATACGCAGTATTTT.

This sequence joins TRBV4-3 and TRBJ2-7; 10 bases map to TRBD1. This CDR3 spans 17 amino acids. Germline V gene sequence: CDR1 LGHNA, CDR2 YSLEER. Trimming removed 0 bases from V and 5 bases from J; junction bases left unmatched: 10. CDR3 sequence (DNA): TGCGCCAGCAGCCAAGATCGTGCGACAGGGGGCCTCCACGAGCAGTACTTC. Translation gives CASSQDRATGGLHEQYF.

The chain links TRBV5-6 to TRBJ2-1, with D possibly matching TRBD2 (5 bases). V was pared by 3 bases and J by 0 bases, with 13 bases between. The CDR3 runs 16 residues. In germline, CDR1 is SGHDT, CDR2 YYEEEE. The CDR3 loop is CASSSSSRRSYNEQFF. CDR3 sequence (DNA): TGTGCCAGCAGCTCATCTAGCAGGCGCTCCTACAATGAGCAGTTCTTC.

V is TRBV28 and J is TRBJ2-2; TRBD2 aligns across 11 bases. The V gene's germline CDR1 is MDHEN and CDR2 SYDVKM. The CDR3 is 21 amino acids. V was clipped by 5 bases and J by 0 bases; unmatched bases: 17. The CDR3 sequence is CASSPPGWGSGRAPNTGELFF. DNA of the CDR3: TGTGCCAGCAGTCCCCCTGGGTGGGGTAGCGGGAGGGCCCCGAACACCGGGGAGCTGTTTTTT.

This rearrangement joins TRBV5-5 to TRBJ2-1, with 8 bases matching TRBD2. Germline CDR1 reads SGHKS; CDR2 reads YYEKEE (reference sequence). The length of the CDR3 is 16 residues. Trimming cost V 6 bases and J 8 bases; bases outside gene matches: 16. The CDR3, as DNA: TGTGCCAGCACCGTCCCGAGCGGGAGTCTGGTCGATGAGCAGTTCTTC. Its translation: CASTVPSGSLVDEQFF.

The chain couples TRBV5-1 to TRBJ1-4, with 8 bases identical to TRBD1. This CDR3 has 15 amino acids. Per the germline V gene, CDR1 is SGHRS and CDR2 is YFSETQ. J lost 4 bases, V lost 1 base, and 3 bases had no gene match. CDR3 in DNA: TGCGCCAGCAGCTTGTTGGGACAGGTTAATGAAAAACTGTTTTTT. The encoded protein is CASSLLGQVNEKLFF.

The J gene is TRBJ1-1, the V gene TRBV28; TRBD1 is a possible D gene (6 bases). The germline CDR1 and CDR2 sequences are MDHEN and SYDVKM. V shed 2 bases and J shed 2 bases, with 21 bases lying between them. This CDR3 is built from 18 residues. CDR3 amino acids: CASSLPMGGPGGNTEAFF. Here the CDR3 DNA reads TGTGCCAGCAGTTTACCGATGGGGGGGCCTGGGGGAAACACTGAAGCTTTCTTT.

This chain joins TRBV13 and TRBJ2-5; D gene unclear. This CDR3 is 14 amino acids long. V lost 0 bases and J lost 0, with 5 bases in between. The germline gives CDR1 PRHDT, CDR2 FYEKMQ (reference sequence). CDR3 in amino acids: CASSLGGNQETQYF. The CDR3 DNA sequence: TGTGCCAGCAGCTTAGGGGGGAACCAAGAGACCCAGTACTTC.

This sequence joins TRBV19 and TRBJ1-4, with D unresolved. The CDR3 is made up of 13 amino acids. Germline assignment: CDR1 LNHDA and CDR2 SQIVND (reference sequence). V was cut by 5 bases and J by 8 bases, with 12 bases left in between. The CDR3 is CASSAHTREKLFF. The CDR3 bases are TGTGCCAGTAGTGCCCACACTAGGGAAAAACTGTTTTTT.

Here the CDR3 DNA reads TGTGCCAGCGACCACGGGATGGGGGTCAACGAGCAGTACTTC. This codes for CASDHGMGVNEQYF. The chain employs TRBV6-5 and TRBJ2-7; TRBD1 or TRBD2 may be the D gene (5 bases each). V shed 8 bases and J shed 5 bases, with 19 bases lying between them. This CDR3 spans 14 amino acids. Germline CDR1 reads MNHEY; CDR2 reads SVGAGI.